One and the same sample provided the 28 T cell receptor beta chains below, sequenced in a study of shared clonotypes between healthy human individuals. Here immunoSEQ multiplex PCR was the method, and the copy in TCRdb shows in-frame clones only, minus some. The table includes 2 million to 2.5 million clones, roughly 96% detected once. Sequenced: naive CD4+ T cells sorted from blood. The subset here: CD45RA+ positively selected. The source is a young man in good health.

The chain uses TRBV13 and TRBJ1-1; maybe TRBD1 (5 bases). The germline V and J ends were trimmed by 5 bases and 5 bases, with 9 bases remaining between them. CDR1 PRHDT and CDR2 FYEKMQ come from the germline V gene (reference sequence). This CDR3 spans 12 amino acids. Written as DNA, the CDR3 is TGTGCCAGCAGCCCAGGGAGTACTGAAGCTTTCTTT. This translates into CASSPGSTEAFF. Drawing the rest from reference TRBV13 and TRBJ1-1, the complete variable domain is AAGVIQSPRHLIKEKRETATLKCYPIPRHDTVYWYQQGPGQDPQFLISFYEKMQSDKGSIPDRFSAQQFSDYHSELNMSSLELGDSALYFCASSPGSTEAFFGQGTRLTVV.

The chain combines TRBV6-1 with TRBJ1-6; 7 bases are shared with TRBD1. Germline CDR1 is MNHNS and CDR2 is SASEGT. CDR3 length equals 13 residues. V lost 6 bases to trimming and J lost 10 bases; unmatched junction nucleotides: 6. CDR3 nucleotides: TGTGCCAGCAGAGAGGACAGGACCTCACCCCTCCACTTT. Translation: CASREDRTSPLHF.

This chain links TRBV13 with TRBJ2-1; 10 positions agree with TRBD2. The junction had 5 bases not matched to a gene; V was cut back by 0 bases and J by 9 bases. There are 15 residues in the CDR3. In germline, CDR1 is PRHDT, CDR2 FYEKMQ (reference sequence). The CDR3 sequence: CASSLGLAGLGEQFF. The CDR3 DNA reads as TGTGCCAGCAGCTTAGGACTAGCGGGATTAGGTGAGCAGTTCTTC.

CDR3 residues: CASTGSGKRYEQYF. CDR3 coding DNA: TGTGCCAGCACCGGAAGCGGGAAGAGGTACGAGCAGTACTTC. The rearrangement links TRBV6-1 to TRBJ2-7, with TRBD2 matching over 7 bases. The CDR3 runs to 14 residues. Germline V gene sequence: CDR1 MNHNS, CDR2 SASEGT. The V segment lost 7 bases and the J segment 4 bases; nucleotides outside the gene matches: 10.

This clone was seen just once. The chain employs TRBV5-1 and TRBJ1-6; no firm D call. V lost 0 bases and J lost 8, with 12 bases in between. The germline V gene has CDR1 SGHRS and CDR2 YFSETQ. There are 15 residues in the CDR3. CDR3 sequence reads: CASSLESSGDSPLHF. The CDR3 region has the DNA TGCGCCAGCAGCTTGGAAAGCTCTGGCGATTCACCCCTCCACTTT.

The chain employs TRBV7-8 and TRBJ1-5, with TRBD1 as a possible D gene (5 bases). The V gene's germline CDR1 is SGHVS and CDR2 FQNEAQ. Trimming stripped 1 base from V and 6 bases from J, with 16 bases between. This CDR3 contains 16 residues. The CDR3 coding sequence is TGTGCCAGCAGCTTAGAGGGGTGGTCGGGGGGTCAGCCCCAGCATTTT. This encodes CASSLEGWSGGQPQHF. Drawing the rest from reference TRBV7-8 and TRBJ1-5, the complete variable domain is GAGVSQSPRYKVAKRGQDVALRCDPISGHVSLFWYQQALGQGPEFLTYFQNEAQLDKSGLPSDRFFAERPEGSVSTLKIQRTQQEDSAVYLCASSLEGWSGGQPQHFGDGTRLSIL.

The chain links TRBV5-6 to TRBJ1-2, with a tentative D call TRBD1 (5 bases). The CDR3 spans 14 residues. V was cut by 6 bases and J by 4 bases, with 16 bases left in between. The germline V gene has CDR1 SGHDT and CDR2 YYEEEE. In DNA form, the CDR3 reads TGTGCCAGCACCCTGGGAGCAGGGTCCTATGGCTACACCTTC. Its translation is CASTLGAGSYGYTF.

V and J are TRBV5-1 and TRBJ2-5; no reliable D call. Germline CDR1 and CDR2: SGHRS and YFSETQ. V dropped 0 bases and J dropped 2 bases, with 17 bases sitting between them. This CDR3 contains 17 residues. Here the CDR3 reads CASSLGYAVRGQETQYF. CDR3 DNA: TGCGCCAGCAGCTTGGGATATGCGGTCCGTGGACAAGAGACCCAGTACTTC.

This clone was seen more than once but under ten times. The rearrangement joins TRBV10-3 to TRBJ2-5; D unclear. The CDR3 is 13 amino acids. Trimming took 4 bases from V and 2 from J, leaving 8 bases between them. Germline CDR1 ENHRY, CDR2 SYGVKD. The CDR3 loop reads CAISGWQQETQYF. As DNA, the CDR3 is TGTGCCATCAGTGGGTGGCAGCAAGAGACCCAGTACTTC.

The rearrangement links TRBV27 to TRBJ1-1; D might be TRBD1 (6 bases). V dropped 2 bases and J dropped 5 bases, with 12 bases sitting between them. CDR1 and CDR2 from the germline V gene are MNHEY and SMNVEV (reference sequence). CDR3 length equals 14 residues. CDR3 bases: TGTGCCAGCAGTTTAGGTCAGGGGCGAACTGAAGCTTTCTTT. It specifies CASSLGQGRTEAFF.

CDR3 loop: CASSLTGGSYQPQHF. The CDR3 DNA follows: TGTGCCAGCAGTCTAACAGGGGGCAGCTACCAGCCCCAGCATTTT. The chain joins TRBV28 to TRBJ1-5; TRBD1 aligns across 9 bases. Germline V CDR1 and CDR2: MDHEN, SYDVKM. The ends lost 5 bases at V and 7 bases at J; junction bases unmatched: 9. This CDR3 spans 15 amino acids.

V is TRBV7-8 and J is TRBJ2-2; 9 bases align to TRBD2. The CDR3 has 14 amino acids. V lost 8 bases, J lost 5 bases, and 6 bases stayed unmatched. Looked up from germline, CDR1 is SGHVS and CDR2 is FQNEAQ. For the CDR3, the DNA is TGTGCCAGCGTTAGCGGGAGTGTTACCGGGGAGCTGTTTTTT. Translating gives CASVSGSVTGELFF.

The chain couples TRBV10-3 to TRBJ2-7, with 7 bases matching TRBD1. The CDR3 sequence is 11 residues long. Trimming cost V 6 bases and J 12 bases; bases outside gene matches: 8. Looked up from germline, CDR1 is ENHRY and CDR2 is SYGVKD. CDR3 coding DNA: TGTGCCATCAGGAGCGACAGGGTATGGTACTTC. It specifies CAIRSDRVWYF.

This chain connects TRBV5-1 to TRBJ1-2; D not resolved. There are 15 residues in the CDR3. Germline assignment: CDR1 SGHRS and CDR2 YFSETQ. The ends were cut back, 0 bases at V and 2 bases at J, with 11 bases in the middle. CDR3 amino acids: CASSLVGAQNYGYTF. The CDR3 DNA reads as TGCGCCAGCAGCTTGGTCGGCGCTCAAAACTATGGCTACACCTTC.

The genes are TRBV5-6 and TRBJ2-7; unclear D gene. Germline V lookup: CDR1 SGHDT, CDR2 YYEEEE. The V end lost 10 bases, the J end lost 2 bases, and 16 bases lay between the germline ends. The CDR3 totals 13 residues. Here the CDR3 reads CAPPVRRAYEQYF. The CDR3, as DNA: TGTGCCCCCCCGGTGCGACGGGCCTACGAGCAGTACTTC. Looking up the rest from reference TRBV5-6 and TRBJ2-7 gives the full variable domain: DAGVTQSPTHLIKTRGQQVTLRCSPKSGHDTVSWYQQALGQGPQFIFQYYEEEERQRGNFPDRFSGHQFPNYSSELNVNALLLGDSALYLCAPPVRRAYEQYFGPGTRLTVT.

The V gene is TRBV30, the J gene TRBJ2-1; 7 nucleotides line up with TRBD2. Germline V gene lookup returns CDR1 GTSNPN and CDR2 SVGIG (reference sequence). Trimming took 3 bases from V and 0 from J; bases not matched to a gene: 11. The CDR3 totals 17 residues. The CDR3 spells CAWSPSLAASSYNEQFF. CDR3 coding DNA: TGTGCCTGGAGCCCGTCCCTAGCGGCTAGCTCCTACAATGAGCAGTTCTTC.

The chain combines TRBV6-5 with TRBJ1-6, with TRBD1 as a possible D gene (6 bases). CDR3 length equals 14 residues. Germline loops: CDR1 MNHEY, CDR2 SVGAGI. V was pared by 0 bases and J by 9 bases, with 9 bases between. CDR3 DNA: TGTGCCAGCAGTTACTCTAGGACAGCTTCACCCCTCCACTTT. Translating it yields CASSYSRTASPLHF.

This chain joins TRBV28 and TRBJ2-5; D is possibly TRBD1 or TRBD2 (5 bases each). V dropped 1 base and J dropped 7 bases, with 16 bases sitting between them. The CDR3 spans 15 residues. Germline assignment: CDR1 MDHEN and CDR2 SYDVKM. The CDR3 nucleotides read TGTGCCAGCAGTTTATTGGGGCGGCGGGTTGGGACCCAGTACTTC. Its protein product is CASSLLGRRVGTQYF.

The CDR3 sequence is CASSFQLLNTGELFF. The CDR3 DNA reads as TGCGCCAGCAGCTTTCAACTCCTAAACACCGGGGAGCTGTTTTTT. The V call is TRBV5-1, the J call TRBJ2-2; D not resolved. Trimming removed 2 bases from V and 2 bases from J, with 10 bases in between. There are 15 residues in the CDR3. Germline V gene data show CDR1 as SGHRS and CDR2 as YFSETQ.

Notes on this clone: A clone one base away is much larger, so this may be a read error. The V and J genes are TRBV11-2 and TRBJ2-7; TRBD1 agrees at 7 bases. The CDR3 is 13 residues long. Trimming cost V 4 bases and J 3 bases; bases outside gene matches: 3. CDR1 and CDR2 (germline): SGHAT, FQNNGV. CDR3 DNA: TGTGCCAGCAGCTACCGGGACAGCTACGAGCAGTACTTC. Its translation: CASSYRDSYEQYF.

The chain couples TRBV25-1 to TRBJ2-3, with 9 nucleotides matching TRBD2. Looked up from germline, CDR1 is MGHDK and CDR2 is SYGVNS. This CDR3 contains 16 residues. J lost 3 bases, V lost 1 base, and 5 bases had no gene match. For the CDR3, the DNA is TGTGCCAGCAGTGAATTGGCTAGCGGGATTACAGATACGCAGTATTTT. It specifies CASSELASGITDTQYF.

The chain couples TRBV30 to TRBJ2-6, with 7 bases matching TRBD1. The CDR3 consists of 20 residues. Trimming at V came to 3 bases and at J to 4 bases, leaving 21 bases not matched to a gene. CDR1 is GTSNPN and CDR2 is SVGIG in the germline V gene (reference sequence). The CDR3 sequence: CAWRFIRTTGIYSGANVLTF. The CDR3, as DNA: TGTGCCTGGAGATTCATTAGGACGACAGGGATTTACTCCGGGGCCAACGTCCTGACTTTC.

This chain uses TRBV11-2 with TRBJ2-3, with 7 nucleotides matching TRBD2. Germline V lookup: CDR1 SGHAT, CDR2 FQNNGV. Trimming cost V 5 bases and J 0 bases; bases outside gene matches: 11. The CDR3 sequence is 17 residues long. The CDR3 DNA is TGTGCCAGCAGCCTCAATGGCCGCGGGGGAAGCACAGATACGCAGTATTTT. Protein: CASSLNGRGGSTDTQYF. Supplemented by reference TRBV11-2 and TRBJ2-3, the full variable domain reads EAGVAQSPRYKIIEKRQSVAFWCNPISGHATLYWYQQILGQGPKLLIQFQNNGVVDDSQLPKDRFSAERLKGVDSTLKIQPAKLEDSAVYLCASSLNGRGGSTDTQYFGPGTRLTVL.

The V call is TRBV4-1, the J call TRBJ2-1, with 8 nucleotides matching TRBD2. The CDR3 runs 18 residues. Germline V gene data show CDR1 as MGHRA and CDR2 as YSYEKL. The J segment lost 3 bases and the V segment lost 3 bases, leaving 13 bases of the junction unmatched. In DNA, the CDR3 is TGCGCCAGCAGCCATCGCCTTGGAGCGGGAGCCCGCTACAATGAGCAGTTCTTC. Translation: CASSHRLGAGARYNEQFF.

V and J are TRBV6-6 and TRBJ1-6; D is uncertain. Germline-derived CDR1 and CDR2 are MNHNY and SVGAGI (reference sequence). CDR3 length equals 16 residues. V lost 2 bases and J 0 bases, leaving 8 bases between the germline ends. The CDR3 DNA reads as TGTGCCAGCAGTTACGGCAGGAGCTCCTATAATTCACCCCTCCACTTT. The encoded protein is CASSYGRSSYNSPLHF.

The chain recombines TRBV11-2 with TRBJ1-4; a weak D match, TRBD1 (6 bases). Germline V gene data show CDR1 as SGHAT and CDR2 as FQNNGV. The CDR3 sequence is 17 residues long. The V gene lost 3 bases and the J gene lost 5 bases, with 19 bases spanning the gap. The CDR3 bases are TGTGCCAGCAGCTTGACGATAAATGACAGGTTAAATGAAAAACTGTTTTTT. Protein product: CASSLTINDRLNEKLFF.

As concerns this clone: This specimen includes other DNA sequences encoding the same CDR3. The rearrangement joins TRBV27 to TRBJ2-7; D gene ambiguous. The V end was cut by 0 bases, the J end by 1 base, with 10 bases between. The CDR3 has 15 amino acids. In germline, CDR1 is MNHEY, CDR2 SMNVEV (reference sequence). The CDR3 nucleotides are TGTGCCAGCAGTTTATCGAGTGGAGATTCCTACGAGCAGTACTTC. Translation: CASSLSSGDSYEQYF.

This clone was observed once. V gene TRBV7-9 combines with J gene TRBJ2-3; 8 bases match TRBD2. Trimming at V came to 1 base and at J to 6 bases, leaving 9 bases not matched to a gene. CDR1 is SEHNR and CDR2 is FQNEAQ in the germline V gene (reference sequence). The CDR3 has 16 residues. The CDR3: CASSLGERGLGDTQYF. The CDR3 region has the DNA TGTGCCAGCAGCTTAGGGGAGCGGGGGTTAGGGGATACGCAGTATTTT.